The clone carrying this T cell receptor (beta chain) was observed a few times. No antigen is known for it. These data originate in a study of cytomegalovirus exposure and HLA in healthy donors. Broader study findings: V segments that were indistinguishable, TRBV6-2 and TRBV6-3 among them, were omitted from analysis. Earlier analysis yielded a pattern in which most TCR beta V segments were productive about 87% or about 30% of the time. Sequencing likely generated an artifact that appeared as a cluster of highly shared sequence variants.

The CDR3 runs 18 residues. Germline V lookup: CDR1 MGHDK, CDR2 SYGVNS. V lost 2 bases and J 2 bases, leaving 19 bases between the germline ends. Primers included in the PCR were 60 Vbeta and 13 Jbeta primers. Assay: immunoSEQ multiplex PCR; the TCRdb copy retains only in-frame clones and omits some. The sample records 120,000 or so clones, approximately 80% being singletons. The V and J genes are TRBV25-1 and TRBJ1-3; no clear D gene. This clonotype originated in a man aged 25 to 45 in good health and CMV-seropositive. Sequencing was performed on PBMCs. CDR3 amino acids: CASSELPREGGPGNTIYF. CDR3 sequence (DNA): TGTGCCAGCAGTGAACTCCCTAGGGAGGGAGGACCTGGAAACACCATATATTTT.